This TCR beta chain was documented in a study of early T cells in non-severe SARS-CoV-2 infection. Looked up from germline, CDR1 is SNHLY and CDR2 is FYNNEI. Between the trimmed V and J ends, which lost 5 bases and 4 bases, there was a span of 12 bases. The CDR3 length is 15 residues. Individual cDNA molecules received unique molecular identifiers. MiXCR, run by TCRdb on the 5' RACE reads, gives a single entry per CDR3 protein. The sample has 45,000 to 55,000 distinct CDR3 sequences, 11% seen once. Study-wide points: VDJdb-based annotation leaned toward anti-spike CD8 responses and missed private and CD4 specificities.

This clonotype was detected many times. What it binds is unknown. This chain links TRBV2 with TRBJ2-6; a possible D gene is TRBD2 (5 bases). This receptor was obtained from an adult who was a healthcare worker with PCR-confirmed SARS-CoV-2 infection or an uninfected control (not recorded which). Sequencing was performed on whole blood. The CDR3 DNA reads TGTGCCAGCAGTTACGAGACGGGAGGGGCCAACGTCCTGACTTTC. It translates to CASSYETGGANVLTF.